These 5 T cell receptor beta chains were all obtained from the same sample, sequenced in a study of blood T cell repertoires in COVID-19. The data were produced by immunoSEQ multiplex PCR, yet TCRdb's version contains in-frame clones alone and is incomplete. The sample lists 400,000 to 450,000 clones, about 87% occurring once. Source material: peripheral blood. The receptor source for this set is a man aged 18 to 30 with COVID-19, enrolled during active disease.

The chain is built from TRBV2 and TRBJ1-5; weak D call: TRBD1 (5 bases). Germline CDR1 is SNHLY and CDR2 is FYNNEI. The CDR3 consists of 17 residues. The V and J ends lost 5 bases and 2 bases respectively, with 19 bases between them. The CDR3 loop reads CASSREGRKGGNQPQHF. For the CDR3, the DNA is TGTGCCAGCAGTAGGGAGGGACGGAAGGGAGGCAATCAGCCCCAGCATTTT.

CDR3: CASSVGFVGALPSTDTQYF. DNA of the CDR3: TGTGCCAGCAGCGTAGGATTTGTAGGAGCCTTACCTAGCACAGATACGCAGTATTTT. The chain uses TRBV9 and TRBJ2-3; D gene unclear. Germline V gene lookup returns CDR1 SGDLS and CDR2 YYNGEE. Trimming took off 0 bases at V and 0 bases at J, with 20 bases between the two ends. The CDR3 spans 19 residues.

In its sample, this clone was seen once. The chain couples TRBV19 to TRBJ1-5; D ambiguous. V gave up 4 bases and J gave up 0 bases, with 10 bases separating them. The germline V gene has CDR1 LNHDA and CDR2 SQIVND (reference sequence). CDR3 length equals 15 residues. CDR3 residues: CASSTMVYSNQPQHF. The CDR3 nucleotides are TGTGCCAGTAGTACTATGGTATATAGCAATCAGCCCCAGCATTTT.

The V and J genes are TRBV3-1 (or the pseudogene TRBV3-2) and TRBJ2-7; no firm D call. The CDR3 extends over 11 amino acids. Trimming left V 6 bases short and J 5 bases short, with 8 bases between. Germline assignment: CDR1 LGHDT and CDR2 YNNKEL (reference sequence). In DNA, the CDR3 is TGTGCCAGCAGATCCGACAACGAGCAGTACTTC. It is translated as CASRSDNEQYF.

This rearrangement joins TRBV9 to TRBJ2-7, with D maybe TRBD2 (5 bases). Germline V lookup: CDR1 SGDLS, CDR2 YYNGEE. This CDR3 contains 15 residues. Trimming pared 3 bases from V and 4 bases from J, leaving 17 bases between. The CDR3 is CASSADYRRWYEQYF. The CDR3 bases are TGTGCCAGCAGCGCCGACTATCGAAGGTGGTACGAGCAGTACTTC.